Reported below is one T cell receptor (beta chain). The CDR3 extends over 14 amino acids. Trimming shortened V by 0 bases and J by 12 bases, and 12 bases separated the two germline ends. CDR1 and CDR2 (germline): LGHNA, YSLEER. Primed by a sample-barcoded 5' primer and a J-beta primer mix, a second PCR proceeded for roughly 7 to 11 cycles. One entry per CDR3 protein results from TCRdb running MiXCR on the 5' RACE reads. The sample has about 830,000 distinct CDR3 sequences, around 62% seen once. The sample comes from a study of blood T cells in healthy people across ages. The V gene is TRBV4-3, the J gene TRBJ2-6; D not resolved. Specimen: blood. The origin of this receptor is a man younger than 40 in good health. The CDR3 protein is CASSQEDGLRVLTF. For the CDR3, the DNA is TGCGCCAGCAGCCAAGAGGACGGTCTCCGCGTCCTGACTTTC.